This T cell receptor (beta chain) was recovered during a study of blood T cell repertoires in COVID-19. V lost 4 bases to trimming and J lost 9 bases; unmatched junction nucleotides: 11. This CDR3 has 16 residues. From germline, CDR1 is SGHVS and CDR2 FQNEAQ. The assay was immunoSEQ multiplex PCR, and TCRdb's table has in-frame clones only and misses some. The sample carries 150,000 or so clones, about 81% recorded once. The sample was peripheral blood. The receptor comes from a woman at least 80 years old with acute or convalescent COVID-19. The chain employs TRBV7-8 and TRBJ1-6; 8 bases map to TRBD1. CDR3: CASSSIGQGQISPLHF. CDR3 sequence (DNA): TGTGCCAGCAGCTCCATAGGACAGGGACAAATTTCACCCCTCCACTTT.